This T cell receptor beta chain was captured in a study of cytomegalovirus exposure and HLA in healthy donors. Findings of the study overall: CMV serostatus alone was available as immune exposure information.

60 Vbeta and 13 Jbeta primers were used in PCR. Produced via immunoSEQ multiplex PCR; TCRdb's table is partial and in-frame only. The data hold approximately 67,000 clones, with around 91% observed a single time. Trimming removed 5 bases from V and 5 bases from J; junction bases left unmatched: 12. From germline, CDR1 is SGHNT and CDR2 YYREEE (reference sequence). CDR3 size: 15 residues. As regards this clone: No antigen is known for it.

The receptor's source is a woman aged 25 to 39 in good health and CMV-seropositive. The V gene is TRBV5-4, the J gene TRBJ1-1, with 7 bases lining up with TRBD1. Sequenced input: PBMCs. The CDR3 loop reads CASRNPGGLGTEAFF. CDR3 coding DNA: TGTGCCAGCAGGAACCCAGGGGGACTGGGAACTGAAGCTTTCTTT.